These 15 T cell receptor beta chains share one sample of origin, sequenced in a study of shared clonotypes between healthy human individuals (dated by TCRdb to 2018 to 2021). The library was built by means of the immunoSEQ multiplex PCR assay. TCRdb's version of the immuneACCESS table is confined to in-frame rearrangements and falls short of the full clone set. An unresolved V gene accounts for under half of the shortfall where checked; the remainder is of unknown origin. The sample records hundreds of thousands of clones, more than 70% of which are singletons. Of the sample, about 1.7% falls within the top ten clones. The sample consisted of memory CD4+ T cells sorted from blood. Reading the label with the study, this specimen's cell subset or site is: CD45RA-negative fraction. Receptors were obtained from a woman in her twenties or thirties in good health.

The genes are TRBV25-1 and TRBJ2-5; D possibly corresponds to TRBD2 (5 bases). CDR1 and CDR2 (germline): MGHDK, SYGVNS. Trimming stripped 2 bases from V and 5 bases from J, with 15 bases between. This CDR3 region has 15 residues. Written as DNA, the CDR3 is TGTGCCAGCAGTGAACCTAGGACGGGGTGGGAGACCCAGTACTTC. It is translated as CASSEPRTGWETQYF.

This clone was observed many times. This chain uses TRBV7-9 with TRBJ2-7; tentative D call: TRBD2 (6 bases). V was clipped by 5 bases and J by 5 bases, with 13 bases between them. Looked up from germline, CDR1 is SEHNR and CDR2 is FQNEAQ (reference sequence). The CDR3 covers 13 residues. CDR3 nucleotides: TGTGCCAGCAGCAACCATGGCGGGGACGAGCAGTACTTC. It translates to CASSNHGGDEQYF.

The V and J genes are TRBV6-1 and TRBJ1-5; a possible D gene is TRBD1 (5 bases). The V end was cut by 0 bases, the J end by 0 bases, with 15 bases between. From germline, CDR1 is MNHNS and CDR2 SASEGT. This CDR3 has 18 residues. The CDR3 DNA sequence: TGTGCCAGCAGTGAAGCGGGTTGGGGCAGGGCTAGCAATCAGCCCCAGCATTTT. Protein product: CASSEAGWGRASNQPQHF.

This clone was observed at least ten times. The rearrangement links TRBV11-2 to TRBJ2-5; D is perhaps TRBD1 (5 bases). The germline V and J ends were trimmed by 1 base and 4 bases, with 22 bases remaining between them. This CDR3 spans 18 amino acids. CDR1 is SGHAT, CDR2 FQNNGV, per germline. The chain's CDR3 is CASSLVGVGYSGRETQYF. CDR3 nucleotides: TGTGCCAGCAGCTTAGTAGGGGTTGGCTACTCAGGCCGAGAGACCCAGTACTTC.

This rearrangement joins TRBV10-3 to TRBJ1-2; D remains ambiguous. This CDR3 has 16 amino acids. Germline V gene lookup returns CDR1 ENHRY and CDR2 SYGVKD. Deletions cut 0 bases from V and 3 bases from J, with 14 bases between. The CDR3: CAISESSRPSDYGYTF. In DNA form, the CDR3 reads TGTGCCATCAGTGAGTCGAGCAGGCCCAGCGACTATGGCTACACCTTC.

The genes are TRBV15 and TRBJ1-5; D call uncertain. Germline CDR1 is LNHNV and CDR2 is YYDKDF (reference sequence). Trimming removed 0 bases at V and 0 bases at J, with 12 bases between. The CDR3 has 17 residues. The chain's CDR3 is CATSRDRVSYSNQPQHF. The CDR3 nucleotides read TGTGCCACCAGCAGAGATCGCGTCAGCTATAGCAATCAGCCCCAGCATTTT.

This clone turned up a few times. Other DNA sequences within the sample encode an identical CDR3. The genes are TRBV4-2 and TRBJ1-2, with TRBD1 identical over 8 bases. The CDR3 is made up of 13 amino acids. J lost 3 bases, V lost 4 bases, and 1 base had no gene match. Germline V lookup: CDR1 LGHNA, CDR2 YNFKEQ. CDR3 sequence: CASSRGQDYGYTF. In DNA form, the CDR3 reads TGTGCCAGCAGCCGGGGACAGGACTATGGCTACACCTTC.

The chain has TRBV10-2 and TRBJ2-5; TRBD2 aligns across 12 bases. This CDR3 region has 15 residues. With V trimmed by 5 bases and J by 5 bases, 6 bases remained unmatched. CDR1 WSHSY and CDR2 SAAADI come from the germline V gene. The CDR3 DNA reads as TGCGCCAGCAGTACTAGCGGGAGGACTCGGGAGACCCAGTACTTC. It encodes CASSTSGRTRETQYF.

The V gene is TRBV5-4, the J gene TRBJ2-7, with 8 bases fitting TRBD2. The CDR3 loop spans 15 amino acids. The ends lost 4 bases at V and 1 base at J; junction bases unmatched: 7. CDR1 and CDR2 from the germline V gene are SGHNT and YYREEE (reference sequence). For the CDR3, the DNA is TGTGCCAGCAGCAGAAGCACTAGCGGTTCCTACGAGCAGTACTTC. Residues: CASSRSTSGSYEQYF. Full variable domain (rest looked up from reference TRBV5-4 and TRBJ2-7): ETGVTQSPTHLIKTRGQQVTLRCSSQSGHNTVSWYQQALGQGPQFIFQYYREEENGRGNFPPRFSGLQFPNYSSELNVNALELDDSALYLCASSRSTSGSYEQYFGPGTRLTVT.

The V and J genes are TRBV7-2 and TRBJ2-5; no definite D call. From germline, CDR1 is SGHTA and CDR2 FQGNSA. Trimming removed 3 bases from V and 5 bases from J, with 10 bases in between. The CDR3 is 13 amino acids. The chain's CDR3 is CASSLLILETQYF. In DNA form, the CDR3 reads TGTGCCAGCAGCTTGCTAATTCTGGAGACCCAGTACTTC.

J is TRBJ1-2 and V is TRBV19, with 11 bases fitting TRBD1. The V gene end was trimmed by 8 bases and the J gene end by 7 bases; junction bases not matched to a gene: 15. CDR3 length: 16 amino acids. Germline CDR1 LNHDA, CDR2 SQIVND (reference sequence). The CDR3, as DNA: TGTGCCAGTGGAAGCGGGACAGGGGGTATCCGTCCTGGCTACACCTTC. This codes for CASGSGTGGIRPGYTF.

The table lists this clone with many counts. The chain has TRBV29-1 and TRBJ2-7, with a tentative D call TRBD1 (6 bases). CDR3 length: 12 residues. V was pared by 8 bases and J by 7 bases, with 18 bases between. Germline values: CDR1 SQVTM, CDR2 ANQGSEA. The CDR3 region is CSPLGGPVEQYF. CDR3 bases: TGCAGCCCCCTTGGGGGCCCTGTAGAGCAGTACTTC.

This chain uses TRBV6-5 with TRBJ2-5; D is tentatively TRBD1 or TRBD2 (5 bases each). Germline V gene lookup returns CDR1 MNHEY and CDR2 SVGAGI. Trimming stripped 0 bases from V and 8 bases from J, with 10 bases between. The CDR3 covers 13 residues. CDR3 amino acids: CASSYSRRDTQYF. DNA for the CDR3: TGTGCCAGCAGTTACTCCCGCAGGGACACCCAGTACTTC.

The CDR3 nucleotides read TGTGCCAGCAGCTTAATCGGACCAGCGAGCACAGATACGCAGTATTTT. It encodes CASSLIGPASTDTQYF. J is TRBJ2-3 and V is TRBV7-8; D gene ambiguous. This CDR3 contains 16 residues. Germline lookup yields CDR1 SGHVS and CDR2 FQNEAQ. V dropped 2 bases and J dropped 0 bases, with 12 bases sitting between them.

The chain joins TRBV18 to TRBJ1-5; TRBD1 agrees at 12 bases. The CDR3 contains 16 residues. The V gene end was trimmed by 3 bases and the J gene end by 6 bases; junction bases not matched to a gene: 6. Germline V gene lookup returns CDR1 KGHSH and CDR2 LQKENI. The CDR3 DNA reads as TGTGCCAGCTCACCGGGACAGGGGGCTCTCTCTCAGCCCCAGCATTTT. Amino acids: CASSPGQGALSQPQHF. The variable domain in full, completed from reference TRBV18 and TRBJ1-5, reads NAGVMQNPRHLVRRRGQEARLRCSPMKGHSHVYWYRQLPEEGLKFMVYLQKENIIDESGMPKERFSAEFPKEGPSILRIQQVVRGDSAAYFCASSPGQGALSQPQHFGDGTRLSIL.